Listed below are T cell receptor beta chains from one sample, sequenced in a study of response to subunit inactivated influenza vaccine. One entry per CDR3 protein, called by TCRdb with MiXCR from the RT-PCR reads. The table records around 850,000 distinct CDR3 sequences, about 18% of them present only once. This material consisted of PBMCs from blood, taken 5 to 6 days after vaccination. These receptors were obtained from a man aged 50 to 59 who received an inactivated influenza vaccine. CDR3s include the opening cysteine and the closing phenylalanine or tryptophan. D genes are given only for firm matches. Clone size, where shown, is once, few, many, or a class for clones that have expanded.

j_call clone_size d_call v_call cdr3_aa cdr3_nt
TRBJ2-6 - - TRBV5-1 CASSAIGGSGANVLTF TGCGCCAGCAGCGCCATAGGGGGCTCTGGGGCCAACGTCCTGACTTTC
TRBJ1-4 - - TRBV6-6 CASTTYEKLFF TGTGCCAGCACCACCTACGAAAAACTGTTTTTT
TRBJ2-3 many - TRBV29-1 CSVATGDTQYF TGCAGCGTTGCCACGGGAGATACGCAGTATTTT
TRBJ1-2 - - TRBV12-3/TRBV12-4 CASSFLVIYGYTF TGTGCCAGCAGTTTCCTGGTTATCTATGGCTACACCTTC
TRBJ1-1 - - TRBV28 CASSLPGRGTEAFF TGTGCCAGCAGTTTGCCGGGGCGAGGCACTGAAGCTTTCTTT
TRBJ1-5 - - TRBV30 CAWSVRGDTRQPQHF TGTGCCTGGAGTGTACGGGGGGACACGCGGCAGCCCCAGCATTTT
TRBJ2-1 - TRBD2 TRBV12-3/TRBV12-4 CASAGTSGYNEQFF TGTGCCAGCGCAGGGACTAGCGGTTACAATGAGCAGTTCTTC
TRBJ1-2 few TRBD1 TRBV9 CASSGTGQGAFGYTF TGTGCCAGCAGCGGGACGGGACAGGGGGCCTTTGGCTACACCTTC
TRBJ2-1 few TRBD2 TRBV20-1 CSAQAGNSYNEQFF TGCAGTGCTCAAGCGGGAAACTCCTACAATGAGCAGTTCTTC
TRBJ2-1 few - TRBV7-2 CASNGASSYNEQFF TGTGCCAGCAACGGGGCCAGCTCCTACAATGAGCAGTTCTTC
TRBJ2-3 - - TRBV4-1 CASSQARRPLSTDTQYF TGCGCCAGCAGCCAAGCGCGTCGGCCCCTTAGCACAGATACGCAGTATTTT
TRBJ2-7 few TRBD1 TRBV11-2 CASSSRGQVMNGYEQYF TGTGCCAGCAGCTCCAGGGGGCAGGTAATGAACGGCTACGAGCAGTACTTC
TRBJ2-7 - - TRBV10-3 CAISEGAKIVYEQYF TGTGCCATCAGTGAAGGGGCCAAGATCGTGTACGAGCAGTACTTC
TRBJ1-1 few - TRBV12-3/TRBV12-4 CASSTHPTSAFF TGTGCCAGCAGTACCCACCCCACGTCGGCTTTCTTT
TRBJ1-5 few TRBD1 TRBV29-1 CSVGDRGGSQPQHF TGCAGCGTTGGGGACAGGGGAGGCTCTCAGCCCCAGCATTTT
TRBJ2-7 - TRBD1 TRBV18 CASSPPWTGEQYF TGTGCCAGCTCACCACCTTGGACAGGGGAGCAGTACTTC
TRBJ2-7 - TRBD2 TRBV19 CASSHRWTSGTYEQYF TGTGCCAGTAGCCACCGGTGGACTAGCGGGACCTACGAGCAGTACTTC
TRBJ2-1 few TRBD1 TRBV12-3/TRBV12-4 CASRDRSGGEQFF TGTGCCAGCAGGGACAGGTCGGGTGGGGAGCAGTTCTTC
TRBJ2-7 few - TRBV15 CATSRAGGMGSYEQYF TGTGCCACCAGCAGAGCTGGCGGGATGGGTTCCTACGAGCAGTACTTC
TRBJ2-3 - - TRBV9 CASSYKIDSTPYF TGTGCCAGCAGCTACAAGATAGACTCGACCCCGTATTTT
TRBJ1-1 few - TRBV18 CASYREMNTEAFF TGTGCCAGCTACAGAGAAATGAACACTGAAGCTTTCTTT
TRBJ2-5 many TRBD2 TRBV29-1 CSVDKGGSYF TGCAGCGTTGACAAGGGAGGGAGTTACTTC
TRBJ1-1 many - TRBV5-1 CASSPRAGENTEAFF TGCGCCAGCAGCCCCCGCGCAGGGGAGAACACTGAAGCTTTCTTT
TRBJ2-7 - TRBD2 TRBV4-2 CASSQPDSSGSPYEQYF TGTGCCAGCAGCCAACCCGACTCTAGCGGGAGCCCCTACGAGCAGTACTTC
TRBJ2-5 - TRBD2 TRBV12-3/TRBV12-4 CASNMGLAGAETQYF TGTGCCAGCAATATGGGACTAGCGGGAGCAGAGACCCAGTACTTC
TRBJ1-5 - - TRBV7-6 CASSLDTGAGQPQHF TGTGCCAGCAGCTTAGACACCGGGGCCGGCCAGCCCCAGCATTTT
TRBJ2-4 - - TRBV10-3 CAISAPGEGKNIQYF TGTGCCATCAGTGCTCCAGGGGAGGGCAAAAACATTCAGTACTTC
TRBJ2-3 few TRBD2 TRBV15 CATSRGSGGRIDTQYF TGTGCCACCAGCAGAGGAAGCGGCGGGAGGATAGATACGCAGTATTTT